This T cell receptor (beta chain) is from a study of spatial heterogeneity in lung cancer. Each CDR3 protein is one row after TCRdb ran MiXCR on the 5' RACE reads. The sample has roughly 10,000 distinct CDR3 sequences; 3.9% are singletons. Stated time point: sample taken at primary tumor resection. The sequenced material consisted of unsorted whole RNA from tumor, nontumor lung or frozen PBMC. The CDR3 has 13 residues. Germline CDR1 SNHLY, CDR2 FYNNEI. The germline V and J ends were trimmed by 9 bases and 2 bases, with 14 bases remaining between them. The receptor was isolated from a male donor with early-stage non-small cell lung cancer. V and J are TRBV2 and TRBJ2-7; D possibly uses TRBD1 or TRBD2 (6 bases each). Sequencing used normal lung tissue next to the tumor, obtained at surgery. The CDR3: CASDYGGTYEQYF. The CDR3 coding sequence is TGTGCCAGTGATTACGGGGGCACCTACGAGCAGTACTTC.